The entry below gives a single T cell receptor (beta chain) sequence along with its context. Sequencing was performed with immunoSEQ multiplex PCR; in TCRdb, only in-frame clones are kept and a portion is missing. The data show some 85,000 clones, around 96% seen once. The sample originates from a study of technical replicates of blood from a few donors. This clonotype was obtained from a human donor in good health. The source material was T cells isolated from PBMCs.

CDR3 amino acids: CASSLTPSGSTGELFF. The CDR3 nucleotides read TGTGCCAGCAGCTTAACGCCTAGCGGAAGCACCGGGGAGCTGTTTTTT. The chain has TRBV7-3 and TRBJ2-2, with 7 bases that match TRBD2. Unmatched junction bases numbered 5, after V lost 0 bases and J lost 4 bases. The CDR3 extends over 16 amino acids. CDR1 is SGHTA and CDR2 is FQGTGA in the germline V gene.